Listed below are T cell receptor beta chains from one sample, sequenced in a study of blood T cell repertoires in COVID-19. Clones were read by immunoSEQ multiplex PCR, and TCRdb kept only the in-frame ones, dropping some. This table has 30,000 to 35,000 clones, about 91% appearing once. Material: peripheral blood. The receptors stem from a human donor with active COVID-19. The donor label of this sample is uncertain. Both conserved end residues are part of each CDR3. Fields, in order: J gene, D gene, V gene, clone size, CDR3 DNA, CDR3 protein. D genes are given only for firm matches. Clone size is stated in some rows and not others, as once, few, many or a class when expanded.

J: TRBJ1-2; D: -; V: TRBV12-3/TRBV12-4; size: once; DNA: TGTGCCAGCAGTCCAACCGGGAGATATGGCTACACCTTC; CDR3: CASSPTGRYGYTF
J: TRBJ2-3; D: -; V: TRBV4-1; size: -; DNA: TGCGCCAGCAGTTTCAAGGGGGAGGGCATCGCAGATACGCAGTATTTT; CDR3: CASSFKGEGIADTQYF
J: TRBJ1-5; D: -; V: TRBV7-9; size: -; DNA: TGTGCCAGCAGCCGTCAGGGTCAGCCCCAGCATTTT; CDR3: CASSRQGQPQHF
J: TRBJ2-7; D: -; V: TRBV5-6; size: -; DNA: TGTGCCAGCAGCTTGGGAATAGATTACGAGCAGTACTTC; CDR3: CASSLGIDYEQYF
J: TRBJ2-5; D: -; V: TRBV27; size: -; DNA: TGTGCCAGCAGCCCTTATAGGGGAATAGAGACCCAGTACTTC; CDR3: CASSPYRGIETQYF
J: TRBJ2-5; D: -; V: TRBV27; size: -; DNA: TGTGCCAGCAGCGACCCCTCCGACGGTGGATGGGCGACCCAGTACTTC; CDR3: CASSDPSDGGWATQYF
J: TRBJ1-5; D: -; V: TRBV6-6; size: once; DNA: TGTGCCAGCAGTTCCCCCCGGGGAAATCAGCCCCAGCATTTT; CDR3: CASSSPRGNQPQHF
J: TRBJ2-7; D: TRBD1; V: TRBV3-1/TRBV3-2; size: once; DNA: TGTGCCAGCAGCCAACAGGACAGGGTTGCCGAGCAGTACTTC; CDR3: CASSQQDRVAEQYF
J: TRBJ2-2; D: TRBD1; V: TRBV7-9; size: -; DNA: TGTGCCAGCAGCTTCTCCCAGGGGGCGGCCAGTTACACCGGGGAGCTGTTTTTT; CDR3: CASSFSQGAASYTGELFF
J: TRBJ1-2; D: -; V: TRBV5-6; size: -; DNA: TGTGCCAGCAGCTTGCCAACTAGAGTTAACTATGGCTACACCTTC; CDR3: CASSLPTRVNYGYTF
J: TRBJ2-7; D: TRBD2; V: TRBV6-2/TRBV6-3; size: -; DNA: TGTGCCAGCAGCCCCTTAGCGGGGGGACGAGGAGAGCAGTACTTC; CDR3: CASSPLAGGRGEQYF